A single sample gave rise to the 2 T cell receptor beta chains below, sequenced in a study of T cell repertoires in cytomegalovirus infection. TCRdb analysed the reads with MiXCR anew, one entry per CDR3 protein. Counted here are more than 500,000 distinct CDR3 sequences, 16% occurring once; the ten biggest clones make up 24%. What was sequenced was CD8+ T cells from PBMCs. The receptors shown here come from a human donor in good health (CMV status not recorded). Some clones in this sample may be carry-over from other donors' samples.

The CDR3 DNA sequence: TGTGCCAGCTCACCACCCGCCCCGCCTGAAGCTTTCTTT. It yields the protein CASSPPAPPEAFF. V and J are TRBV18 and TRBJ1-1; the D is unclear. CDR1 is KGHSH and CDR2 is LQKENI in the germline V gene. The V and J ends lost 0 bases and 6 bases respectively, with 8 bases between them. CDR3 length equals 13 residues.

This clonotype was seen repeatedly, ten times or more. V is TRBV12-3 or TRBV12-4 and J is TRBJ2-7; D ambiguous. CDR3 size: 12 residues. V lost 5 bases, J lost 2 bases, and 7 bases lay in between. DNA for the CDR3: TGTGCCAGCAGTCCCCGGACCTACGAGCAGTACTTC. As protein: CASSPRTYEQYF.